The 24 T cell receptor beta chains below come from one sample, sequenced in a study of cytomegalovirus exposure and HLA in healthy donors. PCR amplification relied on 60 Vbeta primers (plus 13 Jbeta primers). Clones were read by immunoSEQ multiplex PCR, and TCRdb kept only the in-frame ones, dropping some. The sample has 140,000 to 150,000 clones, roughly 80% seen once. Sequencing input: PBMCs. These receptors were collected from a man aged 40-49 years in good health and CMV-seropositive.

This clone was detected once. This rearrangement joins TRBV10-3 to TRBJ1-2; maybe TRBD1 (6 bases). Trimming cost V 10 bases and J 2 bases, with 20 bases left between them. CDR3 length: 15 amino acids. Germline V gene data show CDR1 as ENHRY and CDR2 as SYGVKD. In DNA, the CDR3 is TGTGCCACAACACTTGGGGCAGGGGCCAACTATGGCTACACCTTC. It specifies CATTLGAGANYGYTF.

This clone has a single count. The J gene is TRBJ2-3, the V gene TRBV25-1; D might be TRBD2 (6 bases). Trimming shortened V by 2 bases and J by 2 bases, and 11 bases separated the two germline ends. Germline V gene data show CDR1 as MGHDK and CDR2 as SYGVNS. The CDR3 length is 15 residues. CDR3 DNA sequence: TGTGCCAGCAGTGAAACTCGCGGGGACACAGATACGCAGTATTTT. The encoded protein is CASSETRGDTDTQYF.

The chain couples TRBV5-6 to TRBJ1-4; D is perhaps TRBD1 (5 bases). Trimming took 3 bases from V and 8 from J, leaving 17 bases between them. This CDR3 contains 15 residues. CDR1 is SGHDT, CDR2 YYEEEE, per germline. In DNA form, the CDR3 reads TGTGCCAGCAGCTCCGACAGCTACCTTAGGGAAAAACTGTTTTTT. It encodes CASSSDSYLREKLFF.

In this sample, this clone turned up a few times. The CDR3 protein is CASSLAPTMNTEAFF. The CDR3 bases are TGCGCCAGCAGCTTGGCACCTACTATGAACACTGAAGCTTTCTTT. The chain couples TRBV5-1 to TRBJ1-1, with D unresolved. CDR1 is SGHRS and CDR2 is YFSETQ in the germline V gene. Trimming took off 0 bases at V and 0 bases at J, with 9 bases between the two ends. This CDR3 contains 15 residues.

The V gene is TRBV6-4, the J gene TRBJ2-1; 8 nucleotides align to TRBD2. The ends lost 5 bases at V and 10 bases at J; junction bases unmatched: 13. Germline V lookup: CDR1 MRHNA, CDR2 SNTAGT. This CDR3 contains 15 residues. The CDR3: CASSRSGVTGKEQFF. CDR3 coding DNA: TGTGCCAGCAGTCGTAGCGGGGTCACTGGCAAGGAGCAGTTCTTC.

In DNA form, the CDR3 reads TGTGCCTGGAGTCGGGGGGACTATGGCTACACCTTC. It yields the protein CAWSRGDYGYTF. The chain recombines TRBV30 with TRBJ1-2; tentatively, D is TRBD1 (5 bases). Trimming pared 2 bases from V and 3 bases from J, leaving 7 bases between. Germline CDR1 reads GTSNPN; CDR2 reads SVGIG (reference sequence). CDR3 length equals 12 residues.

The chain links TRBV27 to TRBJ2-3; TRBD2 aligns across 9 bases. Germline V lookup: CDR1 MNHEY, CDR2 SMNVEV (reference sequence). After removal of 3 bases from V and 2 bases from J, the junction contained 9 bases not matched to a gene. This CDR3 has 17 residues. The CDR3 region has the DNA TGTGCCAGCAGTTTTGGTAGCGGGAGTTTGGACACAGATACGCAGTATTTT. This codes for CASSFGSGSLDTDTQYF.

The rearrangement links TRBV19 to TRBJ1-2; D is perhaps TRBD1 (5 bases). This CDR3 has 14 residues. With 2 bases removed from V and 8 bases from J, the gap between germline ends came to 15 bases. CDR1 and CDR2 from the germline V gene are LNHDA and SQIVND (reference sequence). CDR3 bases: TGTGCCAGTAGTATACGAATAGGGGCGGACGGCTACACCTTC. Its protein product is CASSIRIGADGYTF.

This clone was observed a handful of times. This sequence joins TRBV7-9 and TRBJ2-4; D is possibly TRBD2 (6 bases). CDR1 and CDR2 (germline): SEHNR, FQNEAQ (reference sequence). V lost 5 bases and J lost 9, with 17 bases in between. The CDR3 totals 14 residues. Here the CDR3 DNA reads TGTGCCAGCAGCGCAGGCTGGCGGGGAAGCATTCAGTACTTC. This codes for CASSAGWRGSIQYF.

The J gene is TRBJ1-5, the V gene TRBV19, with TRBD1 matching 9 bases. CDR3 length: 17 residues. The germline CDR1 and CDR2 sequences are LNHDA and SQIVND (reference sequence). With 7 bases clipped from V and 5 bases from J, the junction kept 15 bases outside the gene matches. Here the CDR3 reads CASTSTRGTGTYQPQHF. In DNA form, the CDR3 reads TGTGCCAGTACCTCCACAAGAGGGACAGGGACCTATCAGCCCCAGCATTTT.

The chain employs TRBV6-5 and TRBJ2-1, with a possible D match to TRBD2 (6 bases). Deletions cut 6 bases from V and 7 bases from J, with 13 bases between. This CDR3 is built from 13 residues. CDR1 and CDR2 from the germline V gene are MNHEY and SVGAGI. CDR3 bases: TGTGCCAGCAGCCCACGACTAGGGAATGAGCAGTTCTTC. Its translation is CASSPRLGNEQFF.

This rearrangement joins TRBV7-9 to TRBJ1-4, with 9 bases that match TRBD1. The CDR3 loop spans 13 amino acids. In germline, CDR1 is SEHNR, CDR2 FQNEAQ (reference sequence). The V and J ends lost 5 bases and 8 bases, in that order; junction bases with no gene match: 3. The DNA of the CDR3 is TGTGCCAGCAGCCCCGGGACAGGGGAAAAACTGTTTTTT. It yields the protein CASSPGTGEKLFF.

The chain couples TRBV5-1 to TRBJ1-6; 8 bases map to TRBD1. The CDR3 is 15 residues long. Germline V gene sequence: CDR1 SGHRS, CDR2 YFSETQ. Unmatched junction bases numbered 7, after V lost 4 bases and J lost 7 bases. The CDR3 spells CASSLQTGENSPLHF. The CDR3 nucleotides read TGCGCCAGCAGCCTCCAGACAGGGGAGAATTCACCCCTCCACTTT.

This clone has only one observation. The chain joins TRBV7-2 to TRBJ2-2; 7 nucleotides line up with TRBD2. This CDR3 is 14 amino acids long. The V segment lost 2 bases and the J segment 6 bases; nucleotides outside the gene matches: 3. CDR1 and CDR2 (germline): SGHTA, FQGNSA. DNA for the CDR3: TGTGCCAGCAGCTTATGGGGGGGAGCCGGGGAGCTGTTTTTT. This gives the protein CASSLWGGAGELFF.

The chain employs TRBV6-4 and TRBJ2-1; D possibly corresponds to TRBD1 (6 bases). V shed 4 bases and J shed 0 bases, with 10 bases lying between them. Germline V gene data show CDR1 as MRHNA and CDR2 as SNTAGT. There are 15 residues in the CDR3. For the CDR3, the DNA is TGTGCCAGCAGTGTGGTAGGGGGCTCCTACAATGAGCAGTTCTTC. This sequence encodes CASSVVGGSYNEQFF.

Written as DNA, the CDR3 is TGTGCCAGCAGCTTAGAGGGACAGGAGGGGAGCATTCAGTACTTC. As protein: CASSLEGQEGSIQYF. J is TRBJ2-4 and V is TRBV11-2, with 8 nucleotides matching TRBD1. Per germline, CDR1 SGHAT and CDR2 FQNNGV. V dropped 0 bases and J dropped 9; count of bases not matched to a gene: 7. The CDR3 spans 15 residues. Full variable domain (remainder filled in from reference TRBV11-2 and TRBJ2-4): EAGVAQSPRYKIIEKRQSVAFWCNPISGHATLYWYQQILGQGPKLLIQFQNNGVVDDSQLPKDRFSAERLKGVDSTLKIQPAKLEDSAVYLCASSLEGQEGSIQYFGAGTRLSVL.

J is TRBJ2-5 and V is TRBV2; the D gene is possibly TRBD2 (6 bases). This CDR3 is built from 11 residues. Trimming cost V 8 bases and J 7 bases, with 11 bases left between them. The germline CDR1 and CDR2 sequences are SNHLY and FYNNEI. The CDR3 spells CASGDGGTQYF. The CDR3 DNA follows: TGTGCCAGCGGGGACGGGGGGACCCAGTACTTC.

The CDR3 coding sequence is TGTGCCAGCAGCTTAGCAGGGGTCCAAGAGACCCAGTACTTC. This gives the protein CASSLAGVQETQYF. V is TRBV7-7 and J is TRBJ2-5; perhaps TRBD1 as D (5 bases). The length of the CDR3 is 14 residues. The V gene lost 0 bases and the J gene lost 1 base, with 6 bases spanning the gap. The germline gives CDR1 SSHAT, CDR2 FNYEAQ (reference sequence).

This chain links TRBV7-9 with TRBJ2-3; 11 bases line up with TRBD2. After removal of 5 bases from V and 2 bases from J, the junction contained 9 bases not matched to a gene. The CDR3 contains 17 residues. Germline V gene sequence: CDR1 SEHNR, CDR2 FQNEAQ (reference sequence). CDR3 loop: CASSGFTTSGTTDTQYF. In DNA, the CDR3 is TGTGCCAGCAGCGGCTTCACGACTAGCGGGACCACAGATACGCAGTATTTT.

The V and J genes are TRBV18 and TRBJ2-5; 12 bases are shared with TRBD2. The CDR3 is made up of 16 amino acids. Germline V gene data show CDR1 as KGHSH and CDR2 as LQKENI. Trimming took 3 bases from V and 2 from J; bases not matched to a gene: 4. CDR3: CASSPSTSGSQETQYF. Written as DNA, the CDR3 is TGTGCCAGCTCACCGTCGACTAGCGGGAGTCAAGAGACCCAGTACTTC.

The chain combines TRBV6-1 with TRBJ1-5; the match to TRBD1 covers 7 bases. The trim removed 3 bases at V and 7 bases at J, leaving 6 bases unmatched. The CDR3 totals 14 residues. Germline CDR1 and CDR2: MNHNS and SASEGT. CDR3 loop: CASSDRQGWQPQHF. The CDR3 DNA is TGTGCCAGCAGTGACCGACAGGGTTGGCAGCCCCAGCATTTT.

The chain combines TRBV27 with TRBJ1-6, with D tentatively TRBD1 (5 bases). This CDR3 is built from 16 residues. Germline CDR1 reads MNHEY; CDR2 reads SMNVEV (reference sequence). Trimming took off 0 bases at V and 4 bases at J, with 10 bases between the two ends. CDR3 DNA sequence: TGTGCCAGCAGTTTATCCCCAGGGAATTATAATTCACCCCTCCACTTT. Translating it yields CASSLSPGNYNSPLHF.

The chain links TRBV28 to TRBJ2-7, with D maybe TRBD2 (6 bases). The V end lost 7 bases, the J end lost 0 bases, and 13 bases lay between the germline ends. This CDR3 region has 14 residues. The germline gives CDR1 MDHEN, CDR2 SYDVKM. CDR3 DNA sequence: TGTGCCAGCACCCGGGACTTGAGCTCCTACGAGCAGTACTTC. Its protein is CASTRDLSSYEQYF. The entire variable domain, with the rest obtained from reference TRBV28 and TRBJ2-7, is as follows: DVKVTQSSRYLVKRTGEKVFLECVQDMDHENMFWYRQDPGLGLRLIYFSYDVKMKEKGDIPEGYSVSREKKERFSLILESASTNQTSMYLCASTRDLSSYEQYFGPGTRLTVT.

The chain uses TRBV10-3 and TRBJ2-1; 7 nucleotides line up with TRBD2. Germline assignment: CDR1 ENHRY and CDR2 SYGVKD. The ends lost 0 bases at V and 5 bases at J; junction bases unmatched: 4. The CDR3 extends over 15 amino acids. The CDR3: CAISESASGNNEQFF. In DNA form, the CDR3 reads TGTGCCATCAGTGAGTCGGCTAGCGGTAACAATGAGCAGTTCTTC.